Each of the 29 T cell receptor beta chains below was sequenced from the same sample in a study of blood T cell repertoires in COVID-19. The table came from immunoSEQ multiplex PCR; TCRdb's copy has only in-frame clones and leaves some out. The repertoire has roughly 80,000 clones, 80% to 90% of them found once; the top ten carry approximately 6.3%. Sequenced input: peripheral blood. The receptors derive from a man aged 50 or older with active COVID-19.

This clone has only one observation. The chain combines TRBV11-2 with TRBJ2-5; maybe TRBD2 (7 bases). Germline CDR1 SGHAT, CDR2 FQNNGV. V lost 5 bases, J lost 5 bases, and 15 bases lay in between. This CDR3 spans 14 amino acids. CDR3 amino acids: CASSPPPGGETQYF. The CDR3 DNA sequence: TGTGCCAGCAGCCCGCCGCCGGGGGGCGAGACCCAGTACTTC. The entire variable domain, with the rest obtained from reference TRBV11-2 and TRBJ2-5, is as follows: EAGVAQSPRYKIIEKRQSVAFWCNPISGHATLYWYQQILGQGPKLLIQFQNNGVVDDSQLPKDRFSAERLKGVDSTLKIQPAKLEDSAVYLCASSPPPGGETQYFGPGTRLLVL.

The chain recombines TRBV19 with TRBJ1-4, with D tentatively TRBD1 (5 bases). Germline V gives CDR1 LNHDA, CDR2 SQIVND (reference sequence). V was cut by 3 bases and J by 7 bases, with 12 bases left in between. This CDR3 contains 14 residues. CDR3 DNA sequence: TGTGCCAGTAGTATCGGGACTCTTGGTGAAAAACTGTTTTTT. Amino acid sequence: CASSIGTLGEKLFF.

The chain employs TRBV3-1 (or the pseudogene TRBV3-2) and TRBJ2-2; 7 positions agree with TRBD1. The V gene's germline CDR1 is LGHDT and CDR2 YNNKEL (reference sequence). This CDR3 is built from 17 residues. The trim removed 3 bases at V and 4 bases at J, leaving 11 bases unmatched. As DNA, the CDR3 is TGTGCCAGCAGCCATCCGAGGGGGACAGCATCCACCGGGGAGCTGTTTTTT. Translation: CASSHPRGTASTGELFF.

The chain has TRBV29-1 and TRBJ1-1, with D hard to call. Germline CDR1 and CDR2: SQVTM and ANQGSEA. This CDR3 has 11 amino acids. V lost 5 bases to trimming and J lost 2 bases, with 6 bases between them. CDR3 DNA sequence: TGCAGCGTTAACAGCAACACTGAAGCTTTCTTT. Its protein is CSVNSNTEAFF.

On this clone: Germline is not matched at one junction end, which may reflect a read error. The rearrangement uses TRBV7-7 and TRBJ2-1, with unresolved D. CDR1 SSHAT and CDR2 FNYEAQ come from the germline V gene (reference sequence). The length of the CDR3 is 14 residues. CDR3 sequence: CASSLGPAYNEQFF. CDR3 DNA: TGTGCTAGCAGCCTGGGCCCGGCGTACAATGAGCAGTTCTTC.

This rearrangement joins TRBV30 to TRBJ2-5, with TRBD1 matching over 7 bases. Looked up from germline, CDR1 is GTSNPN and CDR2 is SVGIG (reference sequence). With V trimmed by 3 bases and J by 5 bases, 3 bases remained unmatched. CDR3 length equals 12 residues. The CDR3 nucleotides read TGTGCCTGGAGCGGGACAGACGAGACCCAGTACTTC. It specifies CAWSGTDETQYF. The full variable domain, its missing parts supplied by reference TRBV30 and TRBJ2-5, is SQTIHQWPATLVQPVGSPLSLECTVEGTSNPNLYWYRQAAGRGLQLLFYSVGIGQISSEVPQNLSASRPQDRQFILSSKKLLLSDSGFYLCAWSGTDETQYFGPGTRLLVL.

This chain joins TRBV5-6 and TRBJ2-7, with D perhaps TRBD1 (6 bases). The V and J ends lost 0 bases and 5 bases respectively, with 15 bases between them. The length of the CDR3 is 15 residues. CDR1 and CDR2 from the germline V gene are SGHDT and YYEEEE. The CDR3: CASSLGPGESDEQYF. The CDR3 DNA follows: TGTGCCAGCAGCTTGGGGCCAGGGGAGTCTGACGAGCAGTACTTC.

The chain carries TRBV30 and TRBJ1-5; 9 bases line up with TRBD1. V lost 0 bases and J lost 7; bases outside the gene matches: 10. This CDR3 region has 16 residues. Germline CDR1 reads GTSNPN; CDR2 reads SVGIG (reference sequence). The CDR3 is CAWSVGDRATGQPQHF. In nucleotides, the CDR3 is TGTGCCTGGAGTGTAGGGGACAGGGCGACGGGGCAGCCCCAGCATTTT.

The CDR3, as DNA: TGTGCCAGCAGCTTAGTCCCCCCCAGGCACGATCCCTATGGCTACACCTTC. This encodes CASSLVPPRHDPYGYTF. This rearrangement joins TRBV7-2 to TRBJ1-2; D uncertain. This CDR3 spans 17 amino acids. Germline assignment: CDR1 SGHTA and CDR2 FQGNSA. Trimming removed 1 base at V and 4 bases at J, with 19 bases between.

This clone turned up a few times. The chain links TRBV7-9 to TRBJ2-2, with D hard to call. This CDR3 has 13 amino acids. V was pared by 3 bases and J by 2 bases, with 4 bases between. Germline V gene lookup returns CDR1 SEHNR and CDR2 FQNEAQ (reference sequence). The CDR3, as DNA: TGTGCCAGCAGCTTGAGTAACACCGGGGAGCTGTTTTTT. Translating gives CASSLSNTGELFF. Full variable domain (missing parts from reference TRBV7-9 and TRBJ2-2): DTGVSQNPRHKITKRGQNVTFRCDPISEHNRLYWYRQTLGQGPEFLTYFQNEAQLEKSRLLSDRFSAERPKGSFSTLEIQRTEQGDSAMYLCASSLSNTGELFFGEGSRLTVL.

The CDR3 coding sequence is TGTGCCAGCAGCGTAGAGAGGGCCACCGGGGAGCTGTTTTTT. Protein product: CASSVERATGELFF. The chain has TRBV9 and TRBJ2-2; a possible D gene is TRBD2 (5 bases). Germline assignment: CDR1 SGDLS and CDR2 YYNGEE. The CDR3 is 14 residues long. Trimming took 0 bases from V and 4 from J, leaving 7 bases between them. Filled out from reference TRBV9 and TRBJ2-2, the complete variable domain reads DSGVTQTPKHLITATGQRVTLRCSPRSGDLSVYWYQQSLDQGLQFLIQYYNGEERAKGNILERFSAQQFPDLHSELNLSSLELGDSALYFCASSVERATGELFFGEGSRLTVL.

The chain carries TRBV19 and TRBJ2-1, with D possibly being TRBD1 (7 bases). Deletions cut 7 bases from V and 2 bases from J, with 15 bases between. This CDR3 region has 15 residues. Germline V gene data show CDR1 as LNHDA and CDR2 as SQIVND (reference sequence). The CDR3 here is CASNHGGTAYNEQFF. The CDR3 DNA is TGTGCCAGTAACCATGGGGGGACAGCCTACAATGAGCAGTTCTTC.

This clone was seen only a few times. The chain joins TRBV30 to TRBJ1-3, with D possibly TRBD1 on 6 matching bases. This CDR3 has 14 residues. V was trimmed by 2 bases and J by 3 bases, leaving 11 bases between them. Germline CDR1 is GTSNPN and CDR2 is SVGIG (reference sequence). The CDR3 is CAWSIQGGGNTIYF. The CDR3 DNA follows: TGTGCCTGGAGTATACAGGGTGGTGGAAACACCATATATTTT. Based on the CDR3 plus reference TRBV30 and TRBJ1-3, the full variable domain is SQTIHQWPATLVQPVGSPLSLECTVEGTSNPNLYWYRQAAGRGLQLLFYSVGIGQISSEVPQNLSASRPQDRQFILSSKKLLLSDSGFYLCAWSIQGGGNTIYFGEGSWLTVV.

The chain uses TRBV24-1 and TRBJ2-1; 9 bases align to TRBD2. The germline gives CDR1 KGHDR, CDR2 SFDVKD. The CDR3 is 16 amino acids. After removal of 3 bases from V and 4 bases from J, the junction contained 6 bases not matched to a gene. CDR3 residues: CATSDPSGGTYNEQFF. In nucleotides, the CDR3 is TGTGCCACCAGTGATCCAAGCGGGGGGACATACAATGAGCAGTTCTTC.

The chain carries TRBV6-5 and TRBJ2-7; TRBD2 might be the D (7 bases). The CDR3 length is 14 residues. Looked up from germline, CDR1 is MNHEY and CDR2 is SVGAGI. Trimming took 1 base from V and 5 from J, leaving 12 bases between them. The CDR3 here is CASSYLGGQNEQYF. CDR3 DNA: TGTGCCAGCAGTTACTTGGGGGGGCAAAACGAGCAGTACTTC.

This clone was seen more than once but under ten times. The chain is built from TRBV3-1 (or the pseudogene TRBV3-2) and TRBJ1-4, with D uncertain. V was trimmed by 8 bases and J by 13 bases, leaving 11 bases between them. The CDR3 loop spans 10 amino acids. CDR1 LGHDT and CDR2 YNNKEL come from the germline V gene (reference sequence). DNA of the CDR3: TGTGCCAGCGGAAACGAGGGACTGTTTTTT. Its translation is CASGNEGLFF.

The count of this clone is one. V and J are TRBV7-9 and TRBJ1-2; D may be TRBD1 (5 bases). The CDR3 loop spans 14 amino acids. Germline V gene data show CDR1 as SEHNR and CDR2 as FQNEAQ (reference sequence). V gave up 1 base and J gave up 8 bases, with 14 bases separating them. As DNA, the CDR3 is TGTGCCAGCAGCTTAGGCGTCCAGGGTTCGGGCTACACCTTC. It encodes CASSLGVQGSGYTF.

The rearrangement links TRBV3-1 (or the pseudogene TRBV3-2) to TRBJ2-5; TRBD1 matches 7 bases. V lost 3 bases to trimming and J lost 3 bases; unmatched junction nucleotides: 7. Germline CDR1 LGHDT, CDR2 YNNKEL (reference sequence). This CDR3 region has 15 residues. This CDR3 is CASSHRSRGKETQYF. In DNA form, the CDR3 reads TGTGCCAGCAGCCATCGGTCCAGGGGGAAAGAGACCCAGTACTTC.

The chain carries TRBV9 and TRBJ2-3; 11 bases are shared with TRBD2. V gave up 2 bases and J gave up 1 base; unmatched junction bases: 9. Germline V gene sequence: CDR1 SGDLS, CDR2 YYNGEE. CDR3 length: 18 residues. The CDR3 DNA is TGTGCCAGCAGCGTTTTAGCGGGGGGGCCATCAGGCACAGATACGCAGTATTTT. Protein: CASSVLAGGPSGTDTQYF.

The CDR3 DNA is TGTGCCAGCAGTGACACAATGAACACTGAAGCTTTCTTT. As protein: CASSDTMNTEAFF. This sequence joins TRBV6-4 and TRBJ1-1; D is undetermined. CDR3 length equals 13 residues. V was trimmed by 2 bases and J by 0 bases, leaving 4 bases between them. The germline V gene has CDR1 MRHNA and CDR2 SNTAGT.

The CDR3, as DNA: TGTGCCAGCAGCTCGGCGGGGGGCTGGGCAGATACGCAGTATTTT. This gives the protein CASSSAGGWADTQYF. J is TRBJ2-3 and V is TRBV7-2; 8 bases align to TRBD2. Germline loops: CDR1 SGHTA, CDR2 FQGNSA. Germline trimming cut 4 bases from V and 4 bases from J; bases unmatched to any gene: 7. The CDR3 loop spans 15 amino acids.

V is TRBV4-3 and J is TRBJ1-3, with 7 bases matching TRBD1. This CDR3 has 15 amino acids. CDR1 is LGHNA, CDR2 YSLEER, per germline. V dropped 2 bases and J dropped 0; count of bases not matched to a gene: 1. CDR3 in DNA: TGCGCCAGCAGCCAACGGGACAGCTCTGGAAACACCATATATTTT. It specifies CASSQRDSSGNTIYF.

The gene calls are TRBV9 and TRBJ2-3; D ambiguous. Trimming shortened V by 2 bases and J by 2 bases, and 12 bases separated the two germline ends. This CDR3 contains 15 residues. Germline V gene sequence: CDR1 SGDLS, CDR2 YYNGEE. CDR3 residues: CASSVGPFNTDTQYF. CDR3 nucleotide sequence: TGTGCCAGCAGCGTTGGGCCATTTAACACAGATACGCAGTATTTT.

The chain carries TRBV5-1 and TRBJ1-6; D is unclear. CDR3 size: 11 residues. Trimming removed 7 bases from V and 6 bases from J, with 5 bases in between. CDR1 SGHRS and CDR2 YFSETQ come from the germline V gene. The chain's CDR3 is CASPFNSPLHF. DNA of the CDR3: TGCGCCAGCCCCTTTAATTCACCCCTCCACTTT.

This clone was recorded only once. This chain links TRBV5-4 with TRBJ1-1, with TRBD1 as a possible D gene (5 bases). Germline loops: CDR1 SGHNT, CDR2 YYREEE (reference sequence). The CDR3 is 15 amino acids. Trimming removed 3 bases at V and 3 bases at J, with 15 bases between. The CDR3 nucleotides read TGTGCCAGCAGCTCAGGTCCCGCGGGGGACACTGAAGCTTTCTTT. Encoded protein: CASSSGPAGDTEAFF.

The chain couples TRBV2 to TRBJ2-3; TRBD1 might be the D (5 bases). The CDR3 contains 14 residues. Germline CDR1 SNHLY, CDR2 FYNNEI. With 6 bases removed from V and 1 base from J, the gap between germline ends came to 11 bases. CDR3 region: CASSSTVGTDTQYF. CDR3 DNA: TGTGCCAGCAGCTCGACAGTTGGCACAGATACGCAGTATTTT.

This chain uses TRBV24-1 with TRBJ2-2; 7 nucleotides match TRBD2. CDR1 and CDR2 (germline): KGHDR, SFDVKD. The CDR3 has 18 residues. Trimming cost V 0 bases and J 0 bases; bases outside gene matches: 6. This CDR3 is CATSDLLREGPNTGELFF. CDR3 sequence (DNA): TGTGCCACCAGTGATTTGCTGAGGGAGGGCCCGAACACCGGGGAGCTGTTTTTT.

This chain connects TRBV7-2 to TRBJ2-2, with D possibly TRBD1 on 6 matching bases. Germline CDR1 reads SGHTA; CDR2 reads FQGNSA. Trimming left V 1 base short and J 4 bases short, with 16 bases between. The CDR3 runs to 17 residues. Here the CDR3 DNA reads TGTGCCAGCAGCTTAGAGTCCGGGACACGTCGCACCGGGGAGCTGTTTTTT. This gives the protein CASSLESGTRRTGELFF.

V usage is TRBV28 and J usage is TRBJ2-7, with D unclear. Germline CDR1 MDHEN, CDR2 SYDVKM. Trimming removed 7 bases at V and 3 bases at J, with 13 bases between. This CDR3 contains 13 residues. The CDR3 nucleotides are TGTGCCAGCACGTCCCGGTTTTTCTACGAGCAGTACTTC. Amino acids: CASTSRFFYEQYF.